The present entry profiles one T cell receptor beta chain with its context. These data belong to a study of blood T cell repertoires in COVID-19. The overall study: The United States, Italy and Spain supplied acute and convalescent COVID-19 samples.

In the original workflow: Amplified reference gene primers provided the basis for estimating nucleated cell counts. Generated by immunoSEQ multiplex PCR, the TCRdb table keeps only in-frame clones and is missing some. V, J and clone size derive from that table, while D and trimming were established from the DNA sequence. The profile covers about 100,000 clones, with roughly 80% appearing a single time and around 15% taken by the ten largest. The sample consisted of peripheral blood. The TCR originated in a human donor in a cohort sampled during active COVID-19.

As DNA, the CDR3 is TGTGCCAGCAGCGAAGACTACCGGGACAAGCAGTACTTC. Translation gives CASSEDYRDKQYF. The chain combines TRBV11-2 with TRBJ2-7, with D possibly matching TRBD1 (6 bases). Trimming removed 5 bases at V and 8 bases at J, with 16 bases between. The CDR3 is made up of 13 amino acids. Germline CDR1 and CDR2: SGHAT and FQNNGV.